The 13 T cell receptor beta chains reported below all come from one sample, sequenced in a study of early T cells in non-severe SARS-CoV-2 infection. Using its own MiXCR run on the 5' RACE reads, TCRdb lists one record per CDR3 protein. The profile covers fewer than 85,000 distinct CDR3 sequences, with roughly an eighth appearing a single time and 1.4% taken by the ten largest. Sequencing input: whole blood. All receptors derive from an adult who was a healthcare worker with PCR-confirmed SARS-CoV-2 infection or an uninfected control (not recorded which).

The sample holds many counts of this clonotype. The chain joins TRBV18 to TRBJ2-7, with 11 bases lining up with TRBD1. The V gene's germline CDR1 is KGHSH and CDR2 LQKENI. V shed 6 bases, J shed 5 bases, and the junction held 12 bases outside the gene matches. CDR3 length equals 16 residues. DNA of the CDR3: TGTGCCAGCTCCCGATGGGGGACAGGGGGTTTGAACGAGCAGTACTTC. Amino acids: CASSRWGTGGLNEQYF.

This clonotype was seen at least ten times. The chain couples TRBV11-2 to TRBJ2-2, with 7 bases identical to TRBD1. V gave up 3 bases and J gave up 8 bases; unmatched junction bases: 6. CDR3 length: 14 amino acids. Germline V gene lookup returns CDR1 SGHAT and CDR2 FQNNGV. The CDR3 loop is CASSLGRGTGELFF. The CDR3 nucleotides are TGTGCCAGCAGCTTGGGCAGGGGGACAGGGGAGCTGTTTTTT.

This clonotype was counted a few times. The chain employs TRBV5-1 and TRBJ1-1, with 11 bases lining up with TRBD1. The germline V gene has CDR1 SGHRS and CDR2 YFSETQ. V lost 0 bases, J lost 6 bases, and 7 bases stayed unmatched. The CDR3 spans 16 residues. As DNA, the CDR3 is TGCGCCAGCAGCTTGGCCGCCGGGACAGGGGGAGCTGAAGCTTTCTTT. Residues: CASSLAAGTGGAEAFF.

This clonotype was observed many times. The rearrangement uses TRBV20-1 and TRBJ1-3; TRBD1 is a possible D gene (5 bases). The CDR3 spans 13 residues. Trimming shortened V by 6 bases and J by 3 bases, and 12 bases separated the two germline ends. In germline, CDR1 is DFQATT, CDR2 SNEGSKA (reference sequence). CDR3 loop: CSAEWGDGNTIYF. The CDR3 DNA reads as TGCAGTGCCGAGTGGGGGGATGGAAACACCATATATTTT.

This clonotype was seen a handful of times. The chain links TRBV29-1 to TRBJ1-2, with 10 nucleotides matching TRBD1. The CDR3 runs to 14 residues. Germline values: CDR1 SQVTM, CDR2 ANQGSEA. The V segment lost 2 bases and the J segment 2 bases; nucleotides outside the gene matches: 2. The CDR3 reads CSVERGQGNYGYTF. CDR3 in DNA: TGCAGCGTTGAAAGGGGACAGGGGAACTATGGCTACACCTTC.

About this clonotype: Just one base apart from a much larger clone, this may be a read error. The chain couples TRBV7-3 to TRBJ2-2; D is ambiguous. In germline, CDR1 is SGHTA, CDR2 FQGTGA. V shed 4 bases and J shed 4 bases, with 7 bases lying between them. The CDR3 sequence is 13 residues long. The CDR3 DNA follows: TGTGCCAGCAGCTCAATCAGCACCGGGGAGCTGTTTTTT. This sequence encodes CASSSISTGELFF. Combining the CDR3 with reference TRBV7-3 and TRBJ2-2 gives the whole variable domain GAGVSQTPSNKVTEKGKYVELRCDPISGHTALYWYRQSLGQGPEFLIYFQGTGAADDSGLPNDRFFAVRPEGSVSTLKIQRTERGDSAVYLCASSSISTGELFFGEGSRLTVL.

This clonotype was detected ten times or more. The chain combines TRBV29-1 with TRBJ2-5; TRBD2 aligns across 7 bases. The CDR3 consists of 13 residues. Germline values: CDR1 SQVTM, CDR2 ANQGSEA. With 5 bases clipped from V and 5 bases from J, the junction kept 8 bases outside the gene matches. Here the CDR3 reads CSVPGMGGETQYF. The CDR3, as DNA: TGCAGCGTTCCCGGGATGGGAGGGGAGACCCAGTACTTC.

Note on this clonotype: A much larger clone differs by one base, so this may be a read error. The chain couples TRBV12-3 or TRBV12-4 to TRBJ2-1, with a possible D match to TRBD2 (5 bases). The CDR3 runs to 13 residues. Trimming left V 5 bases short and J 6 bases short, with 11 bases between. DNA of the CDR3: TGTGCCAGCAGTGGCAAGGGAGTCAATGAGCAGTTCTTC. Protein product: CASSGKGVNEQFF.

The chain joins TRBV7-9 to TRBJ2-3; the D is unclear. Trimming removed 2 bases from V and 8 bases from J, with 14 bases in between. Germline V CDR1 and CDR2: SEHNR, FQNEAQ (reference sequence). This CDR3 is 14 amino acids long. The CDR3: CASSLSKSQSTQYF. In DNA form, the CDR3 reads TGTGCCAGCAGCTTAAGCAAGTCCCAGAGTACGCAGTATTTT.

There are many counts of this clonotype. J is TRBJ2-1 and V is TRBV10-3; D not certain. From germline, CDR1 is ENHRY and CDR2 SYGVKD. The CDR3 loop spans 14 amino acids. Trimming removed 3 bases at V and 8 bases at J, with 14 bases between. The chain's CDR3 is CAISDGPLVYEQFF. In nucleotides, the CDR3 is TGTGCCATCAGTGATGGGCCGTTGGTCTATGAGCAGTTCTTC.

This clonotype was counted between two and nine times. The chain uses TRBV6-1 and TRBJ1-4; the D is unclear. CDR1 and CDR2 (germline): MNHNS, SASEGT. V lost 5 bases and J lost 8, with 18 bases in between. This CDR3 has 15 residues. CDR3 DNA sequence: TGTGCCAGCAGTTTAAGACAAGCCGGAAAGGAAAAACTGTTTTTT. Its protein product is CASSLRQAGKEKLFF.

This clonotype was seen repeatedly, ten times or more. The genes are TRBV2 and TRBJ2-5, with 10 positions matching TRBD2. The germline gives CDR1 SNHLY, CDR2 FYNNEI. This CDR3 has 16 amino acids. V trimming: 7 bases; J trimming: 4 bases; junction bases outside the gene matches: 12. The CDR3 protein is CASILGAGGPLETQYF. CDR3 sequence (DNA): TGTGCCAGCATTCTCGGAGCGGGGGGGCCCTTAGAGACCCAGTACTTC. Based on the CDR3 plus reference TRBV2 and TRBJ2-5, the full variable domain is EPEVTQTPSHQVTQMGQEVILRCVPISNHLYFYWYRQILGQKVEFLVSFYNNEISEKSEIFDDQFSVERPDGSNFTLKIRSTKLEDSAMYFCASILGAGGPLETQYFGPGTRLLVL.

J is TRBJ2-7 and V is TRBV5-1, with a weak D call TRBD1 (6 bases). CDR1 is SGHRS and CDR2 is YFSETQ in the germline V gene. Trimming left V 4 bases short and J 3 bases short, with 17 bases between. This CDR3 region has 15 residues. CDR3 residues: CASSLTGTSRYEQYF. CDR3 nucleotide sequence: TGCGCCAGCAGCCTTACAGGGACATCCCGCTACGAGCAGTACTTC.